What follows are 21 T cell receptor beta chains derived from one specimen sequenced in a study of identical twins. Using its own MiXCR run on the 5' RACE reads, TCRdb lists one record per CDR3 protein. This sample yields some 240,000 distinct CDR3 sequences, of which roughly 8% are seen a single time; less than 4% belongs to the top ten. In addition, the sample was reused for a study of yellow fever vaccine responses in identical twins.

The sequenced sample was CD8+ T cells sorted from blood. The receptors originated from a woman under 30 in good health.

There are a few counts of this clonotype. The CDR3: CASSYLPLWDRSSYNEQFF. In DNA, the CDR3 is TGTGCCAGCAGCTATTTACCTCTATGGGACAGGAGCTCCTACAATGAGCAGTTCTTC. The V and J genes are TRBV6-2 or TRBV6-3 and TRBJ2-1; 8 bases line up with TRBD1. J gave up 0 bases and V 6 bases, and 16 bases lay outside the gene matches. This CDR3 spans 19 amino acids. The germline V gene encodes CDR1 MNHEY and CDR2 SVGEGT.

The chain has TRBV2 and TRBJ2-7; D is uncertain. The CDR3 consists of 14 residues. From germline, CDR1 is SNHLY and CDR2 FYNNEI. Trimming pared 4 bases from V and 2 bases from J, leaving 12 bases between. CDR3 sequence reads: CASSGGISPYEQYF. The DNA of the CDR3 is TGTGCCAGCAGTGGTGGGATTAGTCCCTACGAGCAGTACTTC.

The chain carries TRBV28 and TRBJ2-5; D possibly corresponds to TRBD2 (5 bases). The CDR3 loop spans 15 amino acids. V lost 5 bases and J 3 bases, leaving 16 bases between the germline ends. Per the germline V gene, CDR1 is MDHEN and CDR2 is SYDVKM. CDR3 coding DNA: TGTGCCAGCAGTCCCCAGCCCATGGAGGAAGAGACCCAGTACTTC. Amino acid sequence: CASSPQPMEEETQYF.

The CDR3 coding sequence is TGTGCCAGCAGCTCTGTACAGGGACCAGATACGCAGTATTTT. Encoded protein: CASSSVQGPDTQYF. V and J are TRBV7-9 and TRBJ2-3; the D gene is possibly TRBD1 (6 bases). Germline CDR1 is SEHNR and CDR2 is FQNEAQ (reference sequence). Trimming removed 4 bases from V and 4 bases from J, with 12 bases in between. The CDR3 sequence is 14 residues long.

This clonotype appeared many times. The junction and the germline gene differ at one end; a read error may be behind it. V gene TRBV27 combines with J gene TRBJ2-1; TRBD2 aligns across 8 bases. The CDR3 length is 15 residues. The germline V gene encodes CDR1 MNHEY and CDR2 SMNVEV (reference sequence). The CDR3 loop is CASNPGLDSDNEQFF. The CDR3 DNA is TGTGCCAGCAACCCGGGACTAGACTCCGACAATGAGCAGTTCTTC.

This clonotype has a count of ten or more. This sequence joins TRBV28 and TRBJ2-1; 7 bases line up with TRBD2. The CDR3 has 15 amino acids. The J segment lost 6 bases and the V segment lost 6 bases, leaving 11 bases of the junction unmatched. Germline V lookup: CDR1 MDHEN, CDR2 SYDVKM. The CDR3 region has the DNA TGTGCCAGCAGCCCGAAACTAGCGACAAGCAATGAGCAGTTCTTC. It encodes CASSPKLATSNEQFF.

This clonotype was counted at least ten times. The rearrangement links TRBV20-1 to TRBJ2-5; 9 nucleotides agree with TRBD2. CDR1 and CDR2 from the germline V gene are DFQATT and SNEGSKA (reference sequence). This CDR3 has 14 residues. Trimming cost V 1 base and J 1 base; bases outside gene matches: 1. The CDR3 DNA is TGCAGTGCTAGAGGGACTAGCGTCCAAGAGACCCAGTACTTC. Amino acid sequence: CSARGTSVQETQYF.

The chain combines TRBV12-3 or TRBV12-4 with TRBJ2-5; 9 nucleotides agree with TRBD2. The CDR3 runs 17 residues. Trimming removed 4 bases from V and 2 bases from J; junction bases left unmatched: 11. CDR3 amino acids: CASSSLLSGGPQETQYF. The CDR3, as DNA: TGTGCCAGCAGTTCCCTTTTGAGCGGGGGGCCTCAAGAGACCCAGTACTTC.

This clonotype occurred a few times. The CDR3 protein is CASSPTSGTAALEQYF. CDR3 bases: TGTGCCAGCAGCCCAACTTCCGGGACAGCTGCCCTCGAGCAGTACTTC. This sequence joins TRBV3-1 and TRBJ2-7; 7 nucleotides line up with TRBD1. With V trimmed by 4 bases and J by 6 bases, 15 bases remained unmatched. This CDR3 contains 16 residues. The V gene's germline CDR1 is LGHDT and CDR2 YNNKEL (reference sequence).

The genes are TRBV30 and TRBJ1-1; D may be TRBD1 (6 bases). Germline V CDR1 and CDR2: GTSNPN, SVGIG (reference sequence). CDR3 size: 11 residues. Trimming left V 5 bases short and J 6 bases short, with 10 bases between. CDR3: CAWEGDPEAFF. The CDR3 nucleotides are TGTGCCTGGGAGGGGGACCCTGAAGCTTTCTTT.

DNA for the CDR3: TGCGCCAGCAGCCGGGATACCCTGGAGGCGGGAGGGCCCGGGGAGCTGTTTTTT. It encodes CASSRDTLEAGGPGELFF. The chain employs TRBV4-1 and TRBJ2-2, with 9 bases lining up with TRBD2. V lost 4 bases, J lost 6 bases, and 15 bases stayed unmatched. The CDR3 totals 18 residues. Per germline, CDR1 MGHRA and CDR2 YSYEKL.

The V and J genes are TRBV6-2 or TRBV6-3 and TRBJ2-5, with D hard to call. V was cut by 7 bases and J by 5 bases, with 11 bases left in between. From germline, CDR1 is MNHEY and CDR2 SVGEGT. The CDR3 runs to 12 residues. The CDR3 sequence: CASTPDRETQYF. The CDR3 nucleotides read TGTGCCAGCACCCCGGACCGGGAGACCCAGTACTTC.

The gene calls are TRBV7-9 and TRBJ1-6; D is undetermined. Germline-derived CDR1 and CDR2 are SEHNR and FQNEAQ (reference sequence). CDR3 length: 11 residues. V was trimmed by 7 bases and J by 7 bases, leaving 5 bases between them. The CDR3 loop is CASMGNSPLHF. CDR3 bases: TGTGCCAGCATGGGGAATTCACCCCTCCACTTT.

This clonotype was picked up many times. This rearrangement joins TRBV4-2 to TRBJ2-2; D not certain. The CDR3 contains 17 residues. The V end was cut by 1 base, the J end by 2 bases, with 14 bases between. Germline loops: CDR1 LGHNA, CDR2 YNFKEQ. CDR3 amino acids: CASSQAGLVGNTGELFF. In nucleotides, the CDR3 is TGTGCCAGCAGCCAAGCCGGTTTGGTTGGTAACACCGGGGAGCTGTTTTTT.

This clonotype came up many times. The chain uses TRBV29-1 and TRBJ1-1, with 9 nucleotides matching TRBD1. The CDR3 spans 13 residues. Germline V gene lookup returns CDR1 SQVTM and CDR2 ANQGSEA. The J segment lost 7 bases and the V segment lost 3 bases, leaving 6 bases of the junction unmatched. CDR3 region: CSVDTTGGLEAFF. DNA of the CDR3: TGCAGCGTTGATACGACAGGGGGTCTTGAAGCTTTCTTT.

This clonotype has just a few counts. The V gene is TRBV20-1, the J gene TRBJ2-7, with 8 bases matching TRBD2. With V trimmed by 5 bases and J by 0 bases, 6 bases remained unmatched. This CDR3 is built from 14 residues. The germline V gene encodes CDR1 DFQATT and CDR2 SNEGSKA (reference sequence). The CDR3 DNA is TGCAGTGCTCGTGGGGGGACTAGCTCCTACGAGCAGTACTTC. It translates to CSARGGTSSYEQYF.

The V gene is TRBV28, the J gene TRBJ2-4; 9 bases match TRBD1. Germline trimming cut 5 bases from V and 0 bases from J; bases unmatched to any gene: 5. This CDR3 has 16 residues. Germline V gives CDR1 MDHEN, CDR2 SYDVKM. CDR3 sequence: CASSRDREIAKNIQYF. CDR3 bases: TGTGCCAGCAGTCGGGACAGGGAGATAGCCAAAAACATTCAGTACTTC.

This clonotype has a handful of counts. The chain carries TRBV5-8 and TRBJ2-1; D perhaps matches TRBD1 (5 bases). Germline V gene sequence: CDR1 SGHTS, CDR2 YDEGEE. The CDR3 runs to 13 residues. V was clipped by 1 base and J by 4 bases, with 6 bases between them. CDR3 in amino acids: CASSLRQYNEQFF. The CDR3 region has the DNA TGTGCCAGCAGCTTGAGACAGTACAATGAGCAGTTCTTC.

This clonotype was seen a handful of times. CDR3 sequence: CASSLNRGSTEAFF. DNA for the CDR3: TGCGCCAGCAGCTTAAACAGGGGTAGCACTGAAGCTTTCTTT. The chain carries TRBV5-1 and TRBJ1-1, with 7 bases identical to TRBD1. This CDR3 is built from 14 residues. V was clipped by 2 bases and J by 4 bases; unmatched bases: 5. The germline V gene has CDR1 SGHRS and CDR2 YFSETQ.

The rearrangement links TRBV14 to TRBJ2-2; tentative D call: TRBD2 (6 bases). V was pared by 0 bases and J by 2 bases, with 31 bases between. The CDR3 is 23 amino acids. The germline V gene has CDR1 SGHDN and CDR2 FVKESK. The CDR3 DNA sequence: TGTGCCAGCAGCCAAGAGTGGGCACTCCTCCCCACCCGACTAGTATTCAACACCGGGGAGCTGTTTTTT. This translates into CASSQEWALLPTRLVFNTGELFF.

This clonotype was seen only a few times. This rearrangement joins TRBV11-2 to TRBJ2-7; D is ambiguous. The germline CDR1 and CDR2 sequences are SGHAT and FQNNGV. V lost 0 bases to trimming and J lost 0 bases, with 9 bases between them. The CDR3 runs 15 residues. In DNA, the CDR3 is TGTGCCAGCAGCTTAGAAGGGCCGTACTCCTACGAGCAGTACTTC. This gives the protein CASSLEGPYSYEQYF.